The 32 T cell receptor beta chains reported below all come from one sample, sequenced in a study of T cells in narcolepsy. Sequenced by immunoSEQ multiplex PCR; TCRdb stores in-frame clones only, minus some. Of 25,000 to 35,000 clones in the sample, 80% to 90% were seen once. The specimen sequenced was CD45RA- memory CD4+ T cells from PBMCs. These TCRs come from a human donor with narcolepsy.

The gene calls are TRBV5-1 and TRBJ2-2, with a weak D call TRBD2 (5 bases). CDR1 is SGHRS, CDR2 YFSETQ, per germline. The CDR3 sequence is 14 residues long. Trimming stripped 0 bases from V and 7 bases from J, with 10 bases between. CDR3 sequence reads: CASSLVGSVGELFF. The CDR3 nucleotides read TGCGCCAGCAGCTTGGTTGGGAGCGTCGGGGAGCTGTTTTTT.

This clone occurred a few times. The chain joins TRBV27 to TRBJ1-1, with TRBD1 matching 8 bases. This CDR3 is built from 14 residues. Germline CDR1 MNHEY, CDR2 SMNVEV (reference sequence). J lost 5 bases, V lost 5 bases, and 7 bases had no gene match. The CDR3, as DNA: TGTGCCAGCAGTATAGACAGGGGAGGGACTGAAGCTTTCTTT. Amino acid sequence: CASSIDRGGTEAFF.

This clone was observed a single time. V gene TRBV19 combines with J gene TRBJ1-5, with D possibly TRBD1 on 6 matching bases. V dropped 1 base and J dropped 7 bases, with 14 bases sitting between them. The CDR3 contains 15 residues. In germline, CDR1 is LNHDA, CDR2 SQIVND (reference sequence). The CDR3 coding sequence is TGTGCCAGTAGTATAGCCTCTACAGGGAAACAGCCCCAGCATTTT. This translates into CASSIASTGKQPQHF.

The V gene is TRBV6-1, the J gene TRBJ1-5, with D unresolved. V gave up 8 bases and J gave up 0 bases, with 11 bases separating them. The CDR3 runs to 14 residues. Germline lookup yields CDR1 MNHNS and CDR2 SASEGT. The CDR3 region is CASRNRLSNQPQHF. Here the CDR3 DNA reads TGTGCCAGCCGGAACAGACTTAGCAATCAGCCCCAGCATTTT.

As concerns this clone: The junction departs from germline at one end; a sequencing error may be responsible. The V call is TRBV5-1, the J call TRBJ2-3, with 7 bases that match TRBD1. Germline-derived CDR1 and CDR2 are SGHRS and YFSETQ. The CDR3 sequence is 15 residues long. CDR3 amino acids: CAGSPGQPTTDTQYF. CDR3 coding DNA: TGCGCCGGCAGCCCGGGACAGCCAACCACAGATACGCAGTATTTT.

The chain uses TRBV29-1 and TRBJ1-1, with D tentatively TRBD1 (6 bases). The CDR3 length is 13 residues. CDR1 is SQVTM and CDR2 is ANQGSEA in the germline V gene. V shed 7 bases and J shed 2 bases, with 14 bases lying between them. The CDR3 DNA follows: TGCAGCGCTGCGACAGGAGCCAACACTGAAGCTTTCTTT. It is translated as CSAATGANTEAFF.

This chain links TRBV5-1 with TRBJ2-1; 11 bases agree with TRBD2. There are 18 residues in the CDR3. With 0 bases clipped from V and 3 bases from J, the junction kept 8 bases outside the gene matches. CDR1 is SGHRS and CDR2 is YFSETQ in the germline V gene. This CDR3 is CASSLVFLAGGDYNEQFF. In DNA, the CDR3 is TGCGCCAGCAGCTTGGTCTTTCTAGCGGGGGGCGACTACAATGAGCAGTTCTTC.

This sequence joins TRBV27 and TRBJ2-7; possible D gene TRBD2, 5 bases. V lost 3 bases to trimming and J lost 0 bases, with 18 bases between them. The CDR3 extends over 17 amino acids. CDR1 and CDR2 from the germline V gene are MNHEY and SMNVEV (reference sequence). DNA for the CDR3: TGTGCCAGCAGTTTTTGGGGTCGAGGGCAGAGCTCCTACGAGCAGTACTTC. It encodes CASSFWGRGQSSYEQYF.

The CDR3 loop is CASSEGGSWTGEGKLFF. The CDR3 DNA reads TGTGCCAGCAGTGAGGGGGGTAGCTGGACAGGGGAGGGCAAACTGTTTTTT. This rearrangement joins TRBV6-1 to TRBJ1-4; TRBD1 matches 9 bases. The CDR3 totals 17 residues. With 3 bases clipped from V and 11 bases from J, the junction kept 16 bases outside the gene matches. Germline V gene sequence: CDR1 MNHNS, CDR2 SASEGT.

The V and J genes are TRBV28 and TRBJ1-4; TRBD1 matches 8 bases. Per germline, CDR1 MDHEN and CDR2 SYDVKM. The ends lost 6 bases at V and 8 bases at J; junction bases unmatched: 11. The CDR3 is 15 amino acids. The CDR3 DNA reads as TGTGCCAGCAGGGACCGACAGGGGCGTCGGGAAAAACTGTTTTTT. Its protein product is CASRDRQGRREKLFF. The variable domain in full, completed from reference TRBV28 and TRBJ1-4, reads DVKVTQSSRYLVKRTGEKVFLECVQDMDHENMFWYRQDPGLGLRLIYFSYDVKMKEKGDIPEGYSVSREKKERFSLILESASTNQTSMYLCASRDRQGRREKLFFGSGTQLSVL.

The rearrangement joins TRBV27 to TRBJ1-2, with 9 bases aligning to TRBD1. Germline CDR1 is MNHEY and CDR2 is SMNVEV (reference sequence). The trim removed 3 bases at V and 6 bases at J, leaving 14 bases unmatched. This CDR3 contains 17 residues. The CDR3 sequence: CASSFWGTGLSVDGYTF. CDR3 nucleotides: TGTGCCAGCAGTTTTTGGGGGACAGGGTTATCAGTCGATGGCTACACCTTC.

The J gene is TRBJ2-5, the V gene TRBV28; no clear D gene. The assigned J gene may be wrong: the sequence end matches TRBJ2-7 better. Germline CDR1 reads MDHEN; CDR2 reads SYDVKM. This CDR3 spans 13 amino acids. The CDR3 region has the DNA TGTGCCAGCAGTCAGGACGGTCTCTCCGAGCAGTACTTC. As protein: CASSQDGLSEQYF.

The rearrangement joins TRBV19 to TRBJ1-2, with D unclear. The CDR3 runs 13 residues. V was cut by 4 bases and J by 7 bases, with 13 bases left in between. CDR1 and CDR2 from the germline V gene are LNHDA and SQIVND (reference sequence). The CDR3 region has the DNA TGTGCCAGTAGTACGTTGGACGGTCTTGGCTACACCTTC. This sequence encodes CASSTLDGLGYTF.

The rearrangement links TRBV7-9 to TRBJ1-6; D call uncertain. Germline-derived CDR1 and CDR2 are SEHNR and FQNEAQ (reference sequence). The CDR3 has 14 residues. V lost 1 base to trimming and J lost 7 bases, with 8 bases between them. CDR3 DNA: TGTGCCAGCAGCTTAGAGGCCTTCAATTCACCCCTCCACTTT. Protein product: CASSLEAFNSPLHF.

The CDR3 DNA reads TGCGCCTCTAATAGCGCGGGTGAGCAGTTCTTC. Translated, it gives CASNSAGEQFF. The chain carries TRBV10-2 and TRBJ2-1; maybe TRBD2 (5 bases). Trimming cost V 11 bases and J 9 bases, with 14 bases left between them. The CDR3 contains 11 residues. CDR1 and CDR2 from the germline V gene are WSHSY and SAAADI.

The chain employs TRBV7-2 and TRBJ1-2; the D is unclear. Germline values: CDR1 SGHTA, CDR2 FQGNSA. V lost 1 base and J lost 10, with 19 bases in between. This CDR3 contains 15 residues. The CDR3 sequence is CASSLDEVRKSDYTF. DNA of the CDR3: TGTGCCAGCAGCTTAGACGAAGTTAGAAAGTCTGACTACACCTTC. Drawing the rest from reference TRBV7-2 and TRBJ1-2, the complete variable domain is GAGVSQSPSNKVTEKGKDVELRCDPISGHTALYWYRQSLGQGLEFLIYFQGNSAPDKSGLPSDRFSAERTGGSVSTLTIQRTQQEDSAVYLCASSLDEVRKSDYTFGSGTRLTVV.

This clone was seen a handful of times. The chain employs TRBV5-1 and TRBJ1-1, with TRBD1 matching 8 bases. Per the germline V gene, CDR1 is SGHRS and CDR2 is YFSETQ. With V trimmed by 4 bases and J by 7 bases, 6 bases remained unmatched. CDR3 size: 13 residues. CDR3 residues: CASSVDRADEAFF. The CDR3, as DNA: TGCGCCAGCAGCGTGGACAGGGCCGATGAAGCTTTCTTT.

DNA for the CDR3: TGTGCCAGCAGCCCCGAGCCAAACAATGAGCAGTTCTTC. This codes for CASSPEPNNEQFF. The chain joins TRBV7-3 to TRBJ2-1; no firm D call. Trimming took off 5 bases at V and 5 bases at J, with 10 bases between the two ends. The germline gives CDR1 SGHTA, CDR2 FQGTGA. This CDR3 is built from 13 residues.

The chain employs TRBV6-1 and TRBJ1-5; D remains unclear. The CDR3 has 12 amino acids. Trimming pared 7 bases from V and 5 bases from J, leaving 9 bases between. CDR1 and CDR2 (germline): MNHNS, SASEGT. For the CDR3, the DNA is TGTGCCAGCACAGACGGAGATCAGCCCCAGCATTTT. As protein: CASTDGDQPQHF.

As for this clone: The identical CDR3 is also encoded by other nucleotide sequences in the sample. The chain combines TRBV5-4 with TRBJ1-2; the D is unclear. Between the trimmed V and J ends, which lost 0 bases and 8 bases, there was a span of 8 bases. Germline V gene sequence: CDR1 SGHNT, CDR2 YYREEE (reference sequence). This CDR3 spans 12 amino acids. The CDR3 region is CASSLVGYGYTF. CDR3 in DNA: TGTGCCAGCAGCTTGGTCGGTTACGGCTACACCTTC.

J is TRBJ2-2 and V is TRBV6-4; 10 bases are shared with TRBD1. V shed 3 bases, J shed 5 bases, and the junction held 15 bases outside the gene matches. In germline, CDR1 is MRHNA, CDR2 SNTAGT. The CDR3 is made up of 19 amino acids. The CDR3, as DNA: TGTGCCAGCAGTGAATTTACCGGGACAGGGGCGACTAGTACCGGGGAGCTGTTTTTT. It yields the protein CASSEFTGTGATSTGELFF.

The chain recombines TRBV10-3 with TRBJ2-5; 8 positions agree with TRBD2. The CDR3 runs to 16 residues. V lost 6 bases and J lost 3; bases outside the gene matches: 12. Germline V gene sequence: CDR1 ENHRY, CDR2 SYGVKD. CDR3 sequence reads: CAIRDILRGGEETQYF. The CDR3 DNA sequence: TGTGCCATCAGGGATATACTTCGGGGGGGCGAAGAGACCCAGTACTTC.

The V call is TRBV10-3, the J call TRBJ2-1; perhaps TRBD1 as D (5 bases). The germline CDR1 and CDR2 sequences are ENHRY and SYGVKD. The CDR3 sequence is 17 residues long. Trimming removed 4 bases at V and 7 bases at J, with 23 bases between. The CDR3 region is CAISAQKGRVYSNEQFF. The CDR3 nucleotides are TGTGCCATCAGTGCTCAGAAGGGCAGGGTGTACTCAAATGAGCAGTTCTTC.

The V call is TRBV14, the J call TRBJ2-1; D uncertain. The CDR3 contains 14 residues. Deletions cut 0 bases from V and 9 bases from J, with 12 bases between. Germline CDR1 reads SGHDN; CDR2 reads FVKESK. The CDR3 DNA is TGTGCCAGCAGCCAAGATATTATGGGGTCTGAGCAGTTCTTC. It translates to CASSQDIMGSEQFF. Supplemented by reference TRBV14 and TRBJ2-1, the full variable domain reads EAGVTQFPSHSVIEKGQTVTLRCDPISGHDNLYWYRRVMGKEIKFLLHFVKESKQDESGMPNNRFLAERTGGTYSTLKVQPAELEDSGVYFCASSQDIMGSEQFFGPGTRLTVL.

The chain employs TRBV6-6 and TRBJ2-5; possibly TRBD1 for D (6 bases). Gene TRBJ2-7 matches the end of the DNA better, so the J call may be wrong. The CDR3 consists of 13 residues. CDR1 MNHNY and CDR2 SVGAGI come from the germline V gene (reference sequence). CDR3 in DNA: TGTGCCAGCCAGACAGGACCTCTCTACGAGCAGTACTTC. Translation gives CASQTGPLYEQYF.

In its sample, this clone was seen a few times. This chain uses TRBV6-4 with TRBJ1-1; D gene ambiguous. V was cut by 5 bases and J by 1 base, with 8 bases left in between. This CDR3 contains 13 residues. In germline, CDR1 is MRHNA, CDR2 SNTAGT. CDR3 region: CASSLVRNTEAFF. The CDR3 DNA follows: TGTGCCAGCAGTCTTGTGCGGAACACTGAAGCTTTCTTT.

This sequence joins TRBV6-5 and TRBJ2-7; perhaps TRBD1 as D (5 bases). Germline values: CDR1 MNHEY, CDR2 SVGAGI. Trimming stripped 2 bases from V and 2 bases from J, with 10 bases between. CDR3 length: 14 residues. CDR3 sequence: CASSYNPGPYEQYF. CDR3 DNA sequence: TGTGCCAGCAGTTACAATCCAGGGCCCTACGAGCAGTACTTC.

The chain couples TRBV5-4 to TRBJ2-7; TRBD1 might be the D (6 bases). CDR1 and CDR2 from the germline V gene are SGHNT and YYREEE (reference sequence). The length of the CDR3 is 15 residues. The ends were cut back, 0 bases at V and 0 bases at J, with 10 bases in the middle. CDR3 coding DNA: TGTGCCAGCAGCTTGGATGGACAGAGCTCCTACGAGCAGTACTTC. It specifies CASSLDGQSSYEQYF. The full variable domain, with the rest looked up from reference TRBV5-4 and TRBJ2-7, is ETGVTQSPTHLIKTRGQQVTLRCSSQSGHNTVSWYQQALGQGPQFIFQYYREEENGRGNFPPRFSGLQFPNYSSELNVNALELDDSALYLCASSLDGQSSYEQYFGPGTRLTVT.

The CDR3 nucleotides read TGCGCCAGCAGCAAAGGGGGGGTTATGAACACTGAAGCTTTCTTT. Protein product: CASSKGGVMNTEAFF. V gene TRBV5-1 combines with J gene TRBJ1-1, with a tentative D call TRBD1 (6 bases). Trimming removed 4 bases from V and 0 bases from J, with 13 bases in between. Germline V gives CDR1 SGHRS, CDR2 YFSETQ. CDR3 length: 15 residues. Using reference TRBV5-1 and TRBJ1-1 for the parts outside the CDR3, the full variable domain is KAGVTQTPRYLIKTRGQQVTLSCSPISGHRSVSWYQQTPGQGLQFLFEYFSETQRNKGNFPGRFSGRQFSNSRSEMNVSTLELGDSALYLCASSKGGVMNTEAFFGQGTRLTVV.

The rearrangement joins TRBV18 to TRBJ2-5, with D hard to call. This CDR3 spans 12 amino acids. V lost 6 bases to trimming and J lost 6 bases, with 11 bases between them. Germline V lookup: CDR1 KGHSH, CDR2 LQKENI. CDR3 in DNA: TGTGCCAGCTCTCCATTCGCGAAGACCCAGTACTTC. Translated: CASSPFAKTQYF.

This clone was seen a single time. The chain has TRBV19 and TRBJ1-1, with D possibly TRBD1 on 5 matching bases. The CDR3 extends over 12 amino acids. Germline CDR1 LNHDA, CDR2 SQIVND (reference sequence). Trimming took off 5 bases at V and 14 bases at J, with 18 bases between the two ends. The CDR3 is CASSLEAGRKFF. CDR3 coding DNA: TGTGCCAGTAGTTTGGAGGCAGGGAGGAAATTCTTT.

Details on this clone: This specimen includes other DNA sequences encoding the same CDR3. This rearrangement joins TRBV27 to TRBJ2-7; the D gene is possibly TRBD2 (5 bases). The germline V and J ends were trimmed by 2 bases and 6 bases, with 8 bases remaining between them. This CDR3 has 12 residues. Germline loops: CDR1 MNHEY, CDR2 SMNVEV (reference sequence). CDR3: CASSLTAGEQYF. CDR3 sequence (DNA): TGTGCCAGCAGTTTAACTGCGGGCGAGCAGTACTTC.